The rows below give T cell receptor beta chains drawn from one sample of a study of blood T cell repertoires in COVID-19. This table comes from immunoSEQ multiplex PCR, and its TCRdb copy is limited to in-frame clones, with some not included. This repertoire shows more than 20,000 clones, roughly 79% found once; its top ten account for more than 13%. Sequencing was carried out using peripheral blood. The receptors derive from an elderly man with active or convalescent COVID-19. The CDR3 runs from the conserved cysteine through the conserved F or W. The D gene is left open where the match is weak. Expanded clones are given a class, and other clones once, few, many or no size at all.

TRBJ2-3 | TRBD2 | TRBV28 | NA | CASSSPWREITDTQYF | TGTGCCAGCAGTTCCCCCTGGCGGGAGATCACAGATACGCAGTATTTT
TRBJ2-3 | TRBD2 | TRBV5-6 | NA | CASTYLPGLAVASTDTQYF | TGTGCCAGCACCTACCTCCCGGGACTAGCGGTGGCTAGCACAGATACGCAGTATTTT
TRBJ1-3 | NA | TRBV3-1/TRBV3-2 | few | CASSQEAYESSGNTIYF | TGTGCCAGCAGCCAAGAAGCATACGAGAGCTCTGGAAACACCATATATTTT
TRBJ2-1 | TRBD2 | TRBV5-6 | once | CASSLLAGDLFF | TGTGCCAGCAGCTTGCTAGCGGGGGATCTGTTCTTC
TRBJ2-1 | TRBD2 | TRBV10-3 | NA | CAISVRASSGSVISYNEQFF | TGTGCCATCAGTGTGCGTGCAAGTAGCGGGAGTGTTATCTCCTACAATGAGCAGTTCTTC
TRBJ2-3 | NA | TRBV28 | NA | CASRTVNTDTQYF | TGTGCCAGCAGGACAGTGAACACAGATACGCAGTATTTT
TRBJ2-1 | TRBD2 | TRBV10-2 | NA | CASTELADEQFF | TGCGCCAGCACGGAGCTAGCGGATGAGCAGTTCTTC
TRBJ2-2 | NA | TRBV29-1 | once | CSAQLSGNTGELFF | TGCAGCGCCCAGTTGAGCGGAAACACCGGGGAGCTGTTTTTT
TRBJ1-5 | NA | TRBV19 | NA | CASKLTDSNQPQHF | TGTGCCAGTAAATTGACAGATAGCAATCAGCCCCAGCATTTT
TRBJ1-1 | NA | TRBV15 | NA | CATSREDTGRTEAFF | TGTGCCACCAGCAGGGAAGACACAGGGCGAACTGAAGCTTTCTTT
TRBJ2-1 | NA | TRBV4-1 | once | CASSQGGVVIYEQFF | TGCGCCAGCAGCCAAGGGGGGGTAGTCATCTATGAGCAGTTCTTC
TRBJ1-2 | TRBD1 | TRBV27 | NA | CASSPRQGYGYTF | TGTGCCAGCAGCCCCAGACAGGGGTATGGCTACACCTTC
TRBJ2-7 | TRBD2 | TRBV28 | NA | CASSFGGTSKREQYF | TGTGCCAGCAGTTTCGGTGGGACTAGCAAGCGCGAGCAGTACTTC
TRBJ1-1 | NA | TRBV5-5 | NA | CASSSTRQPDGAFF | TGTGCCAGCAGCTCGACGCGACAGCCCGACGGAGCTTTCTTT
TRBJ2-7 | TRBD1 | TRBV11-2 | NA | CASSLDSGQGAEQYF | TGTGCCAGCAGCTTAGATTCCGGGCAGGGGGCCGAGCAGTACTTC